This T cell receptor (beta chain) emerged from a study of blood T cells in healthy people across ages. Findings and limits, study-wide: Estimated diversity that came from one million T cells was considered an underestimate. Observed TCR beta diversity per million T cells went down as age went up. This fall followed a roughly linear course with age.

The germline gives CDR1 MGHDK, CDR2 SYGVNS. The CDR3 extends over 16 amino acids. On this clonotype: Its specificity is not known.

A second PCR, run for about 7 to 12 cycles, used a sample-barcoded 5' primer plus a J-beta primer mix. Each cDNA molecule was tagged by a template-switch adaptor that had 12 random nucleotides. Every individual sample yielded 3 million or more paired-end reads (each containing CDR3). MiXCR, applied by TCRdb to the 5' RACE reads, yields one record per CDR3 protein. The sample includes about 1.8 million distinct CDR3 sequences, 49% of them seen just once. The TCR originated in a woman aged 40 to 55 in good health. The chain combines TRBV25-1 with TRBJ2-5, with 7 nucleotides matching TRBD1. The J call is doubtful: the DNA matches TRBJ2-1 better. Sequencing was carried out using blood. The CDR3 is CASIPPRGQIQETQFF. In nucleotides, the CDR3 is TGTGCCAGCATACCCCCACGGGGACAGATACAAGAGACCCAGTTCTTC.